This TCR beta chain was profiled in a study of blood T cell repertoires in COVID-19. Study-level background: PBMCs, B-cell-depleted T cells, or T cells provided the cDNA or gDNA that made up the material.

The germline gives CDR1 SGHVS, CDR2 FQNEAQ. The CDR3 loop spans 16 amino acids. The junction had 9 bases not matched to a gene; V was cut back by 6 bases and J by 4 bases. Generated by immunoSEQ multiplex PCR, the TCRdb table keeps only in-frame clones and is missing some. The sample records some 57,000 clones, 80% to 95% being singletons. The sequenced sample was peripheral blood. This clonotype was sampled from a human donor in a cohort sampled during active COVID-19. This chain links TRBV7-8 with TRBJ2-3; TRBD2 matches at 11 bases. The CDR3 DNA reads as TGTGCCAGCAGGCCACTAGCGGGAGTGACTGCAGATACGCAGTATTTT. Protein product: CASRPLAGVTADTQYF. Looking up the rest from reference TRBV7-8 and TRBJ2-3 gives the full variable domain: GAGVSQSPRYKVAKRGQDVALRCDPISGHVSLFWYQQALGQGPEFLTYFQNEAQLDKSGLPSDRFFAERPEGSVSTLKIQRTQQEDSAVYLCASRPLAGVTADTQYFGPGTRLTVL.